This TCR beta chain was profiled in a study of shared clonotypes between healthy human individuals. Sequenced by immunoSEQ multiplex PCR; TCRdb stores in-frame clones only, minus some. The data contain about 680,000 clones, 60% to 75% of them singletons. Germline V lookup: CDR1 MDHEN, CDR2 SYDVKM. V dropped 5 bases and J dropped 5; count of bases not matched to a gene: 5. The CDR3 is 14 residues long. Source material: memory CD4+ T cells sorted from blood. Subset meaning: CD45RA-negative fraction. This TCR derives from a woman aged 25 to 39 in good health. The chain recombines TRBV28 with TRBJ2-2; 7 bases are a match to TRBD2. The CDR3 DNA reads as TGTGCCAGCAGTCCCTGGGGGGGTACCGGGGAGCTGTTTTTT. Its translation is CASSPWGGTGELFF.